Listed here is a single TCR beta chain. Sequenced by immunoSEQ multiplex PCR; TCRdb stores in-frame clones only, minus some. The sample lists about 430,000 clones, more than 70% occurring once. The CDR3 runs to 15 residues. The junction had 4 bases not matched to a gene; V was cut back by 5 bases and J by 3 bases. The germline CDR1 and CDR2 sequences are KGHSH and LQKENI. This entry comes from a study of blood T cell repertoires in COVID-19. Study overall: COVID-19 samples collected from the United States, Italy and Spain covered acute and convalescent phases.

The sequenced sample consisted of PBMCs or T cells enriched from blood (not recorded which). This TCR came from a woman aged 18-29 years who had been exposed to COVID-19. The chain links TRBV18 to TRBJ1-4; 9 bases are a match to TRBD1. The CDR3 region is CASSSDRGSNEKLFF. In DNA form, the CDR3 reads TGTGCCAGCTCATCGGACAGGGGATCTAATGAAAAACTGTTTTTT.